The 14 T cell receptor beta chains listed next were all sequenced from one sample in a study of blood T cell repertoires in COVID-19. Repertoires were generated with immunoSEQ multiplex PCR, while TCRdb's copy carries only in-frame clones and drops some. The sample has 180,000 or so clones; more than 75% are singletons. The sequenced material came from peripheral blood. The receptors shown here come from a man aged 40-49 years with active or convalescent COVID-19.

This chain joins TRBV28 and TRBJ1-2, with D unclear. CDR1 MDHEN and CDR2 SYDVKM come from the germline V gene. The CDR3 length is 12 residues. Between the trimmed V and J ends, which lost 8 bases and 7 bases, there was a span of 14 bases. The CDR3 sequence: CASRYQEGGYTF. CDR3 DNA sequence: TGTGCCAGCCGATACCAGGAAGGTGGCTACACCTTC.

A remark on this clone: Other DNA sequences within the sample encode an identical CDR3. The chain has TRBV30 and TRBJ1-2; D is unresolved. The V gene lost 2 bases and the J gene lost 2 bases, with 12 bases spanning the gap. CDR1 and CDR2 (germline): GTSNPN, SVGIG (reference sequence). The CDR3 runs to 14 residues. In DNA, the CDR3 is TGTGCCTGGAGTCTTGGGAGGAGGAACTATGGCTACACCTTC. Translating gives CAWSLGRRNYGYTF.

The chain employs TRBV19 and TRBJ1-1; 8 bases align to TRBD1. From germline, CDR1 is LNHDA and CDR2 SQIVND (reference sequence). J lost 4 bases, V lost 7 bases, and 8 bases had no gene match. CDR3 length equals 14 residues. This chain's CDR3 is CASNPTGGVTEAFF. In nucleotides, the CDR3 is TGTGCCAGTAATCCTACAGGGGGAGTCACTGAAGCTTTCTTT.

The rearrangement links TRBV18 to TRBJ2-7, with D maybe TRBD1 (6 bases). Germline-derived CDR1 and CDR2 are KGHSH and LQKENI. Trimming took off 2 bases at V and 0 bases at J, with 11 bases between the two ends. CDR3 length: 15 residues. The CDR3 spells CASSPRQGFSYEQYF. DNA for the CDR3: TGTGCCAGCTCACCAAGGCAGGGGTTCTCCTACGAGCAGTACTTC. The variable domain in full, completed from reference TRBV18 and TRBJ2-7, reads NAGVMQNPRHLVRRRGQEARLRCSPMKGHSHVYWYRQLPEEGLKFMVYLQKENIIDESGMPKERFSAEFPKEGPSILRIQQVVRGDSAAYFCASSPRQGFSYEQYFGPGTRLTVT.

The J gene is TRBJ1-1, the V gene TRBV5-1, with 7 positions matching TRBD1. V shed 3 bases, J shed 0 bases, and the junction held 2 bases outside the gene matches. CDR3 length equals 14 residues. CDR1 is SGHRS, CDR2 YFSETQ, per germline. The CDR3 region has the DNA TGCGCCAGCAGCTCCGACAGGGTGAACACTGAAGCTTTCTTT. Amino acids: CASSSDRVNTEAFF.

This clone was seen just once. J is TRBJ1-5 and V is TRBV6-6; no firm D call. The germline CDR1 and CDR2 sequences are MNHNY and SVGAGI (reference sequence). This CDR3 comprises 13 residues. Trimming took off 5 bases at V and 9 bases at J, with 14 bases between the two ends. CDR3 nucleotide sequence: TGTGCCAGCAGTGCCTCGGGAGGACGGCCCCAGCATTTT. Protein sequence: CASSASGGRPQHF.

The table lists this clone with a count of one. The chain is built from TRBV11-2 and TRBJ1-4; no clear D. The CDR3 length is 14 residues. Looked up from germline, CDR1 is SGHAT and CDR2 is FQNNGV. V was clipped by 3 bases and J by 2 bases, with 7 bases between them. In DNA, the CDR3 is TGTGCCAGCAGCTTTGGAGAGACTAATGAAAAACTGTTTTTT. Amino acids: CASSFGETNEKLFF.

On this clone: The missing conserved phenylalanine or tryptophan at the end of this CDR3 makes a read error likely. Because the CDR3's place on the DNA is in doubt, the DNA is left out and the CDR3 is given as listed by TCRdb. The rearrangement joins TRBV7-9 to TRBJ1-1. The CDR3 extends over 13 residues, inclusive of both ends. Germline V gene sequence: CDR1 SEHNR, CDR2 FQNEAQ (reference sequence). The CDR3 is CASSWVPTHFPGV.

This clone was seen just once. The rearrangement links TRBV4-1 to TRBJ2-7; possibly TRBD1 for D (6 bases). The CDR3 runs to 14 residues. Germline CDR1 MGHRA, CDR2 YSYEKL. The V and J ends lost 2 bases and 7 bases respectively, with 15 bases between them. CDR3 amino acids: CASSQSAGAGEQYF. DNA for the CDR3: TGCGCCAGCAGCCAATCGGCAGGGGCAGGGGAGCAGTACTTC.

This rearrangement joins TRBV24-1 to TRBJ1-4, with D maybe TRBD1 (6 bases). Germline assignment: CDR1 KGHDR and CDR2 SFDVKD. The CDR3 extends over 14 amino acids. The V and J ends lost 7 bases and 3 bases respectively, with 11 bases between them. The CDR3 DNA follows: TGTGCCACCAGCCTACAGGGATCTAATGAAAAACTGTTTTTT. Its translation: CATSLQGSNEKLFF.

The chain employs TRBV27 and TRBJ1-5, with 7 bases identical to TRBD1. V shed 3 bases and J 3 bases; nucleotides not matched to a gene: 11. The CDR3 spans 17 residues. Per germline, CDR1 MNHEY and CDR2 SMNVEV (reference sequence). CDR3 loop: CASSFRQGGNNNQPQHF. The CDR3 bases are TGTGCCAGCAGTTTCCGACAGGGTGGGAATAACAATCAGCCCCAGCATTTT.

The chain recombines TRBV6-5 with TRBJ2-1, with D tentatively TRBD1 (5 bases). In germline, CDR1 is MNHEY, CDR2 SVGAGI. With 6 bases removed from V and 2 bases from J, the gap between germline ends came to 11 bases. This CDR3 region has 14 residues. CDR3 DNA sequence: TGTGCCAGCAGCACCCAAGGGGCCTACAATGAGCAGTTCTTC. It encodes CASSTQGAYNEQFF.

V usage is TRBV7-9 and J usage is TRBJ1-2; D unclear. V lost 7 bases and J 5 bases, leaving 14 bases between the germline ends. The germline V gene encodes CDR1 SEHNR and CDR2 FQNEAQ (reference sequence). This CDR3 contains 13 residues. CDR3 amino acids: CASTLGERYGYTF. For the CDR3, the DNA is TGTGCCAGCACCCTTGGGGAGAGGTATGGCTACACCTTC.

The V gene is TRBV15, the J gene TRBJ1-2; tentative D call: TRBD1 (5 bases). Germline assignment: CDR1 LNHNV and CDR2 YYDKDF (reference sequence). V shed 0 bases and J shed 7 bases, with 15 bases lying between them. The CDR3 has 15 residues. This CDR3 reads CATSRDRSGGGGYTF. The CDR3 nucleotides are TGTGCCACCAGCAGAGATCGGTCGGGGGGTGGTGGCTACACCTTC.